Following are 9 T cell receptor beta chains from one sample sequenced in a study of post-analysis software for immune sequencing data. Study observations and caveats: Among several TRBV segments more frequent in patients than controls were TRBV5-6, TRBV5-1 and TRBV20-1.

TCR beta cDNA libraries had unique molecular identifiers. TCRdb recomputed calls from the PCR reads with MiXCR, one row per CDR3 protein. The sample has approximately 630,000 distinct CDR3 sequences; 55% to 70% are singletons. These receptors have no identified antigens. The source material was blood. These receptors were collected from a girl aged 2-15 years with multiple sclerosis.

The chain recombines TRBV20-1 with TRBJ2-7; TRBD1 matches 7 bases. The DNA end is a closer match to TRBJ2-4, so the J assignment may be wrong. CDR3 length equals 14 residues. From germline, CDR1 is DFQATT and CDR2 SNEGSKA (reference sequence). The CDR3 reads CSARGAQQGYIQYF. CDR3 nucleotide sequence: TGCAGTGCTAGAGGGGCGCAACAGGGGTACATTCAGTACTTC.

The chain uses TRBV12-3 or TRBV12-4 and TRBJ2-6; 9 bases match TRBD1. The CDR3 is 16 amino acids. The trim removed 5 bases at V and 0 bases at J, leaving 2 bases unmatched. The CDR3 protein is CASSRDRVSGANVLTF. CDR3 nucleotide sequence: TGTGCCAGCAGTAGGGACAGGGTCTCTGGGGCCAACGTCCTGACTTTC.

This clonotype has a single count. The chain is built from TRBV12-3 or TRBV12-4 and TRBJ1-2, with a tentative D call TRBD1 (6 bases). The CDR3 spans 14 residues. Trimming left V 5 bases short and J 6 bases short, with 16 bases between. CDR3 sequence: CASSPGGGADGYTF. DNA for the CDR3: TGTGCCAGCAGTCCCGGCGGGGGGGCGGATGGCTACACCTTC.

The CDR3 coding sequence is TGTGCCAGCAGTTACTTGCAGACTAGCAAGGTCTACAATGAGCAGTTCTTC. Its translation: CASSYLQTSKVYNEQFF. The gene calls are TRBV6-2 or TRBV6-3 and TRBJ2-1, with 7 bases aligning to TRBD2. Per the germline V gene, CDR1 is MNHEY and CDR2 is SVGEGT. After removal of 1 base from V and 3 bases from J, the junction contained 9 bases not matched to a gene. The CDR3 covers 17 residues.

V and J are TRBV7-8 and TRBJ2-2; perhaps TRBD2 as D (6 bases). V was clipped by 2 bases and J by 3 bases, with 13 bases between them. Looked up from germline, CDR1 is SGHVS and CDR2 is FQNEAQ. This CDR3 has 16 amino acids. CDR3 sequence: CASSLMRDWDTGELFF. The DNA of the CDR3 is TGTGCCAGCAGCTTAATGCGGGACTGGGACACCGGGGAGCTGTTTTTT.

In this sample, this clonotype turned up a few times. The V gene is TRBV6-5, the J gene TRBJ1-5; maybe TRBD1 (5 bases). The CDR3 consists of 12 residues. V lost 7 bases, J lost 6 bases, and 10 bases lay in between. CDR1 and CDR2 (germline): MNHEY, SVGAGI. CDR3 coding DNA: TGTGCCAGCACCACAGGCGGTCAGCCCCAGCATTTT. It is translated as CASTTGGQPQHF.

This clonotype has only a few counts. The chain carries TRBV29-1 and TRBJ1-2; D might be TRBD1 (6 bases). Looked up from germline, CDR1 is SQVTM and CDR2 is ANQGSEA. Trimming removed 0 bases from V and 4 bases from J, with 9 bases in between. CDR3 size: 13 residues. This chain's CDR3 is CSVEDPTGYGYTF. The CDR3 region has the DNA TGCAGCGTTGAAGATCCGACAGGCTATGGCTACACCTTC.

This chain links TRBV27 with TRBJ1-2, with D possibly being TRBD1 (5 bases). The CDR3 sequence is 17 residues long. Germline assignment: CDR1 MNHEY and CDR2 SMNVEV (reference sequence). The germline V and J ends were trimmed by 4 bases and 0 bases, with 18 bases remaining between them. CDR3 in amino acids: CASSSVGEGPPNYGYTF. CDR3 DNA: TGTGCCAGCAGTTCCGTCGGAGAGGGGCCTCCTAACTATGGCTACACCTTC.

The chain couples TRBV6-2 or TRBV6-3 to TRBJ2-1, with D perhaps TRBD1 or TRBD2 (5 bases each). Per germline, CDR1 MNHEY and CDR2 SVGEGT. V dropped 6 bases and J dropped 4 bases, with 13 bases sitting between them. This CDR3 is 14 amino acids long. CDR3 sequence: CASRDLEGYNEQFF. CDR3 bases: TGTGCCAGCAGAGACCTTGAGGGGTACAATGAGCAGTTCTTC.